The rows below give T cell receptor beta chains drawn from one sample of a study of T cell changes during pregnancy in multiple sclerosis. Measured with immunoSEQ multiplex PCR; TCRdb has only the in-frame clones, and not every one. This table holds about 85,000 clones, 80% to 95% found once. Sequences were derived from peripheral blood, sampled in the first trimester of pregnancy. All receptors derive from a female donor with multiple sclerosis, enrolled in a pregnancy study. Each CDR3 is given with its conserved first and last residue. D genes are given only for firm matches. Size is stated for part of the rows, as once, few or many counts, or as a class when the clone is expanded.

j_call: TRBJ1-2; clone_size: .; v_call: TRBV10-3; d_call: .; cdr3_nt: TGTGCCATCAGTGTGGGGGGTCGTAGTGACTATGGCTACACCTTC; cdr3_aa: CAISVGGRSDYGYTF
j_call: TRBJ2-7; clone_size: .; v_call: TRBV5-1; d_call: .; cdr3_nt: TGCGCCAGCAGAGGACAGTTGTACGAGCAGTACTTC; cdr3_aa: CASRGQLYEQYF
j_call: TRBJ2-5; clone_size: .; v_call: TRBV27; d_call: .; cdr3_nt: TGTGCCAGCAGTTTATTTGTCGGACAGTCAAAAGAGACCCAGTACTTC; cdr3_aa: CASSLFVGQSKETQYF
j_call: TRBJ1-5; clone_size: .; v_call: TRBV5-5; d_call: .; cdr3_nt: TGTGCCAGCAGCTCCGCACACGGGAATCAGCCCCAGCATTTT; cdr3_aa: CASSSAHGNQPQHF
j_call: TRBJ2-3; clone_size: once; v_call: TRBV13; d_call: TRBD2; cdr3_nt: TGTGCCAGCAGCCGGGGCGGACTGGCGGGAGCGACAGATACGCAGTATTTT; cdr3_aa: CASSRGGLAGATDTQYF
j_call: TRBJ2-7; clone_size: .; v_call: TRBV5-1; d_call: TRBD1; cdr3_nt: TGCGCCAGCAGCTTGGCCCGACAGGGGGCGGCTGGGTACGAGCAGTACTTC; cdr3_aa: CASSLARQGAAGYEQYF
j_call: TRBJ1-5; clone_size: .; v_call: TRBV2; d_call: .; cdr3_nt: TGTGCCAGCAGTGAAAAGTCAGGGGCTAATCAGCCCCAGCATTTT; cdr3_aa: CASSEKSGANQPQHF
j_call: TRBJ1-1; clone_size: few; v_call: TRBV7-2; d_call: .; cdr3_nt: TGTGCCAGCAGCCCACCGACAGCTCTCACTGAAGCTTTCTTT; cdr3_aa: CASSPPTALTEAFF
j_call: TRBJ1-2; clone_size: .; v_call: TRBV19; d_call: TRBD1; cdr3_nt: TGTGCCAGTAGAATCGGGACAGGATATGGCTACACCTTC; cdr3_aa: CASRIGTGYGYTF
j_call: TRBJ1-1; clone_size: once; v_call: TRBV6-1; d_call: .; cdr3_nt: TGTGCCAGCAGTGTAACCCAGGGGTCCACTGAAGCTTTCTTT; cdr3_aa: CASSVTQGSTEAFF
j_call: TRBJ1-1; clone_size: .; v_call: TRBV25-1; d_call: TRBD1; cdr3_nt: TGTGCCAGCAGTGACGGACAGGCGCTCCTGAACACTGAAGCTTTCTTT; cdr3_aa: CASSDGQALLNTEAFF
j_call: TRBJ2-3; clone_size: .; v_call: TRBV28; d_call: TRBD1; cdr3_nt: TGTGCCAGCAGTATGCCCGGGACAGCCGATACGCAGTATTTT; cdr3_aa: CASSMPGTADTQYF
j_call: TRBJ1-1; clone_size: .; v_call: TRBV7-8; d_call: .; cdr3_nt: TGTGCCAGCAGCTTAGTTCGAGGGACTGAAGAAGCTTTCTTT; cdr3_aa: CASSLVRGTEEAFF
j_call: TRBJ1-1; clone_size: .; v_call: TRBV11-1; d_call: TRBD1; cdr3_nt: TGTGCCAGCAGAGGATGGGACAGAGAAGCTTTCTTT; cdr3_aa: CASRGWDREAFF
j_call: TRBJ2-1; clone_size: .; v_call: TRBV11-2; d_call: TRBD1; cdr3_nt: TGTGCCAGCAGCCCCTCTGGCTGGACAGGGGCTAGCGATGAGCAGTTCTTC; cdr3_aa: CASSPSGWTGASDEQFF
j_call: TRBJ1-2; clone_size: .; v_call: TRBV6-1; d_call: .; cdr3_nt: TGTGCCAGCAGTCGGACAGACTTAAACTATGGCTACACCTTC; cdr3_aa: CASSRTDLNYGYTF
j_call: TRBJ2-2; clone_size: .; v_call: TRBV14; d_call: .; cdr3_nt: TGTGCCAGCAGCCAAGTTTTAGGGGCCGGGGAGCTGTTTTTT; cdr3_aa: CASSQVLGAGELFF
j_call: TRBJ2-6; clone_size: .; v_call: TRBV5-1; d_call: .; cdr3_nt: TGCGCCAGCAGCTCGAGACAGGCTGGGGCCAACGTCCTGACTTTC; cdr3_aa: CASSSRQAGANVLTF
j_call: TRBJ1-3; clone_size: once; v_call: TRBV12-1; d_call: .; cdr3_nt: TGTGCCAGCAGCTTTGCGCAGGGGGGAAACACCATATATTTT; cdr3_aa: CASSFAQGGNTIYF
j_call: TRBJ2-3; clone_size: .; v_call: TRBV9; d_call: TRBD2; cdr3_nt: TGTGCCAGCAGCGTAGTGGGGACTAGCGGGGGCAGCACAGATACGCAGTATTTT; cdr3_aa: CASSVVGTSGGSTDTQYF
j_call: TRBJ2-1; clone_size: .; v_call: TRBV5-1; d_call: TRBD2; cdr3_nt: TGCGCCAGCAGCTTGGGGGGCGGGAGGCCCTACAATGAGCAGTTCTTC; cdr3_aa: CASSLGGGRPYNEQFF
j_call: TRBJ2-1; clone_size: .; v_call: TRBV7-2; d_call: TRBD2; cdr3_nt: TGTGCCAGCAGCCATAATGTTAGGACTAGCTACTACAATGAGCAGTTCTTC; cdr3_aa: CASSHNVRTSYYNEQFF
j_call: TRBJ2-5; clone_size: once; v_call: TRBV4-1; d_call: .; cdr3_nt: TGCGCCAGCAGCCAAGATCACTCAGGACAAGAGACCCAGTACTTC; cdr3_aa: CASSQDHSGQETQYF
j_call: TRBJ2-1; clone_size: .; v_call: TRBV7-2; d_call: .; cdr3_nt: TGTGCCAGCAGCTTAGCTTACAGAAACAATGAGCAGTTCTTC; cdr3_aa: CASSLAYRNNEQFF
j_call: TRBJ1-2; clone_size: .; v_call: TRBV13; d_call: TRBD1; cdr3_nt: TGTGCCAGCAGTTTCATGCCGGGACAGGGGATGCATGGCTACACCTTC; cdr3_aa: CASSFMPGQGMHGYTF
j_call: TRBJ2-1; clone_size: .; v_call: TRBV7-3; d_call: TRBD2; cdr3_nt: TGTGCCAGCAGCTCATTAACGGGAGGGTTCTATGAGCAGTTCTTC; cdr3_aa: CASSSLTGGFYEQFF
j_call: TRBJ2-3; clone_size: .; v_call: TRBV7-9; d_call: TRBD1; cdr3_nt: TGTGCCAGCAGCCCACAGGGGGATACGCAGTATTTT; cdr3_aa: CASSPQGDTQYF
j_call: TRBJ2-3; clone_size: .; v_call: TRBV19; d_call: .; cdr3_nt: TGTGCCAGTAGTATAGCGGGGATCCCCACAGATACGCAGTATTTT; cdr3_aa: CASSIAGIPTDTQYF
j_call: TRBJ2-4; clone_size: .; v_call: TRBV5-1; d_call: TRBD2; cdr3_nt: TGCGCCAGCAGCTTGCCTTGGGGGAATCGGGAGGTCGGCAAAAACATTCAGTACTTC; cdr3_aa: CASSLPWGNREVGKNIQYF
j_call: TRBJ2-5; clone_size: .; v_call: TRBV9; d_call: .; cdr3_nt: TGTGCCAGCAGCATAGGGGGGGACCAAGAGACCCAGTACTTC; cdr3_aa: CASSIGGDQETQYF
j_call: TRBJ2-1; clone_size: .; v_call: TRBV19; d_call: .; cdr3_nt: TGTGCCAGTCGGAGAGAGAATGAGCAGTTCTTC; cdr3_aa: CASRRENEQFF
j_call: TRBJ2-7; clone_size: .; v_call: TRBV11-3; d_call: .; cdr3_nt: TGTGCCAGCAGCTTAGCTGAGGGGGTTTCCTACGAGCAGTACTTC; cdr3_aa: CASSLAEGVSYEQYF
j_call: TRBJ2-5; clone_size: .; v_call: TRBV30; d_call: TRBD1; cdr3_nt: TGTGCCTGGAGTGGACAGGGGTGGTACCAAGAGACCCAGTACTTC; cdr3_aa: CAWSGQGWYQETQYF
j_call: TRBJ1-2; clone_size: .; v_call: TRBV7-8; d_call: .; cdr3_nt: TGTGCCAGCAGCTCCGACAGATGGGGCCCACACTTC; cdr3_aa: CASSSDRWGPHF
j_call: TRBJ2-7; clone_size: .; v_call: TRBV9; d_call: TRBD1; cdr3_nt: TGTGCCAGCAGCGTCCCCCCATCCCGGGACAGGGCAGCTTGCTACGAGCAGTACTTC; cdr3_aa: CASSVPPSRDRAACYEQYF
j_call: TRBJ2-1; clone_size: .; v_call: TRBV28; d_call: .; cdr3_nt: TGTGCCAGCAGTTTATTCGATTACAGAGAATGGAGGTACAATGAGCAGTTCTTC; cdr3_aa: CASSLFDYREWRYNEQFF
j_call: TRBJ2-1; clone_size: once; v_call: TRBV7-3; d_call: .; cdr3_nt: TGTGCCAGCAGCCCCCTTGGGGGGTACTCCTACAATGAGCAGTTCTTC; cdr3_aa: CASSPLGGYSYNEQFF
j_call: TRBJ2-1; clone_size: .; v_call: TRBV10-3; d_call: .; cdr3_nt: TGTGCCATCAGTGAAAGGGGTGATCAGCAGTTCTTC; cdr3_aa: CAISERGDQQFF
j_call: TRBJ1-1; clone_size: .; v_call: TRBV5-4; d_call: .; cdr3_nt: TGTGCCAGCAGCTTTGGAGGGAAGACTGAAGCTTTCTTT; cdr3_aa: CASSFGGKTEAFF
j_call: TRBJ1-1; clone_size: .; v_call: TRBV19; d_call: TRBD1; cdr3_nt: TGTGCCAGTATTGAGACAGGGCCGAGGACTGAAGCTTTCTTT; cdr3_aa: CASIETGPRTEAFF
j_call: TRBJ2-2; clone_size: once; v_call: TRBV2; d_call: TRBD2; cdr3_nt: TGTGCCAGCAGGGCTGCGGGAGGTACCGGGGAGCTGTTTTTT; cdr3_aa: CASRAAGGTGELFF
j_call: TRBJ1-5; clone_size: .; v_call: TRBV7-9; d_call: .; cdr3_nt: TGTGCCAGCAGCAGTAGCGACCGCCTCAATCAGCCCCAGCATTTT; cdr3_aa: CASSSSDRLNQPQHF
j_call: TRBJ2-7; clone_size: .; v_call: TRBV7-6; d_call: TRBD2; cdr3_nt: TGTGCCAGCAGCTCCATGGTTGGATTGAGCGGGAGGCTGGACTACGAGCAGTACTTC; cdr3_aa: CASSSMVGLSGRLDYEQYF
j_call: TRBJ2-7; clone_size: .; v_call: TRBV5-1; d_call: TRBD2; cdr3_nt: TGCGCCAGCAGCCGTACCGGGACTAGCGGGGGCTACGAGCAGTACTTC; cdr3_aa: CASSRTGTSGGYEQYF
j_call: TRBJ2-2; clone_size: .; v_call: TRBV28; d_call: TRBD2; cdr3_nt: TGTGCCAGCAGTTTAGGAAGCGGGAGAGGGACCGGGGAGCTGTTTTTT; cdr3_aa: CASSLGSGRGTGELFF
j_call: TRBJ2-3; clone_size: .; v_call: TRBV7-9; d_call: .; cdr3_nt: TGTGCCAGCAGCTTAGGTACTACCGGGTTCACAGATACGCAGTATTTT; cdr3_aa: CASSLGTTGFTDTQYF
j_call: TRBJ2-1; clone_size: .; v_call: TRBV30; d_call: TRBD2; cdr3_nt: TGTGCCTGGAGACTAGCGGGGGGGCTCAATGAGCAGTTCTTC; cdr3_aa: CAWRLAGGLNEQFF
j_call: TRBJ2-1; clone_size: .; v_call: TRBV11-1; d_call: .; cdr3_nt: TGTGCCAGCAGCTTGGGCAGGGGGGTGAGCTCCTACAATGAGCAGTTCTTC; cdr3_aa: CASSLGRGVSSYNEQFF
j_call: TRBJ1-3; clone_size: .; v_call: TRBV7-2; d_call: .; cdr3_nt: TGTGCCAGCCGACGGGAGGCGGCTGGAAACACCATATATTTT; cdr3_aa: CASRREAAGNTIYF
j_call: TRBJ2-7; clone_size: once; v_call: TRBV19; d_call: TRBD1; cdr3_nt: TGTGCCAGTAGTATTGGGACAGGGAGATCCTACGAGCAGTACTTC; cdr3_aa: CASSIGTGRSYEQYF
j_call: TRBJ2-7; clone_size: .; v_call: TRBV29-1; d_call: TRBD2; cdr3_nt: TGCAGCGTTGAATGGCGGGGGACCTACGAGCAGTACTTC; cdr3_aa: CSVEWRGTYEQYF